This TCR beta chain was obtained from a study of cytomegalovirus exposure and HLA in healthy donors. Germline CDR1 is MDHEN and CDR2 is SYDVKM. Trimming took 4 bases from V and 4 from J, leaving 10 bases between them. This CDR3 has 14 residues. Using immunoSEQ multiplex PCR, the repertoire was profiled, and TCRdb retains in-frame clones only, with some absent. This table has 200,000 to 250,000 clones, about nine tenths appearing once. This clonotype was obtained from a woman under 30 in good health and CMV-seropositive. Sequencing input: PBMCs. The chain carries TRBV28 and TRBJ1-4; D is perhaps TRBD1 (5 bases). The DNA of the CDR3 is TGTGCCAGCAGTTCAGGGCAGGGTAATGAAAAACTGTTTTTT. Protein: CASSSGQGNEKLFF.